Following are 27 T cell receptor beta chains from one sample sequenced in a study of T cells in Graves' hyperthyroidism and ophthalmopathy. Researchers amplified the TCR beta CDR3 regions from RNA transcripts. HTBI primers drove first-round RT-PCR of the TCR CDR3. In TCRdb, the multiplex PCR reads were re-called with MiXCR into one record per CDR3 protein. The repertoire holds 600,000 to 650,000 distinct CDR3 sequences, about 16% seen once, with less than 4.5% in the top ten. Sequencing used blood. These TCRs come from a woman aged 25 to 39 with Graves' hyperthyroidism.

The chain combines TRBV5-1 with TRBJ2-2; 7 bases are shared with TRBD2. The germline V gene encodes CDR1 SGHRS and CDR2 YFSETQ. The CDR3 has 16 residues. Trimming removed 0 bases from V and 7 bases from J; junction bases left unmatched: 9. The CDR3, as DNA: TGCGCCAGCAGCTTGGACGCGGGAGAGGGGAACGGGGAGCTGTTTTTT. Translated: CASSLDAGEGNGELFF.

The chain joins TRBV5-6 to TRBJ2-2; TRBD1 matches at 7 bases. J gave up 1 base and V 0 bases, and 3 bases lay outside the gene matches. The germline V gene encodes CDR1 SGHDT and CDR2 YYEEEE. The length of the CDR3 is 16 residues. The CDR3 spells CASSLEHRGNTGELFF. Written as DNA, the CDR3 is TGTGCCAGCAGCTTGGAACACAGGGGGAACACCGGGGAGCTGTTTTTT.

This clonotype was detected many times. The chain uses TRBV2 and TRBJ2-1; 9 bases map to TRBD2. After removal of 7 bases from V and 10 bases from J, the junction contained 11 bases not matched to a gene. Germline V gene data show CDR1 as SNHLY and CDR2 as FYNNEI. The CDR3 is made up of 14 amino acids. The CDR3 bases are TGTGCCAGCATCGGAAATAGCGGGAGAGGAGAGCAGTTCTTC. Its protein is CASIGNSGRGEQFF.

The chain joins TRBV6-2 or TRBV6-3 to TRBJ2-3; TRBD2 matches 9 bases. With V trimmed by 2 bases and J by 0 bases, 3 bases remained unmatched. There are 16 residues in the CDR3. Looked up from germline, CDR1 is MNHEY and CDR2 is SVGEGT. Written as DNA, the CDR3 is TGTGCCAGCAGTTACAGGCGGGAGGGAAGCACAGATACGCAGTATTTT. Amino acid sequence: CASSYRREGSTDTQYF.

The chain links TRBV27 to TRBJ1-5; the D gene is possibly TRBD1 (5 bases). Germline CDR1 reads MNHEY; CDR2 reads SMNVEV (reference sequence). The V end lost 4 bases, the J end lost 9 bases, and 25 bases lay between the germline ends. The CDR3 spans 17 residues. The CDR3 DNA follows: TGTGCCAGCAGTTCCCCACTCCTATTAGACAGTATATGGCCCCAGCATTTT. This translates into CASSSPLLLDSIWPQHF.

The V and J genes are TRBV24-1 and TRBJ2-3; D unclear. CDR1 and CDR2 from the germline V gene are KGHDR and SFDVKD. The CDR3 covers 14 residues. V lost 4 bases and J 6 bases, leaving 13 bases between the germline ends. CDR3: CATSDSPKKDTQYF. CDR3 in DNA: TGTGCCACCAGTGACTCCCCCAAGAAGGATACGCAGTATTTT.

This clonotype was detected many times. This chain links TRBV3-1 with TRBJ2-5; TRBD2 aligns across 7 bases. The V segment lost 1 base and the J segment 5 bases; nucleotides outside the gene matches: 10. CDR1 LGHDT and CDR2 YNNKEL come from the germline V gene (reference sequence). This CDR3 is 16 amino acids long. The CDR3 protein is CASSQGTVAGAETQYF. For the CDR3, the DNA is TGTGCCAGCAGCCAAGGTACAGTAGCGGGCGCTGAGACCCAGTACTTC.

This CDR3 is CASSRLRGMIAQETQYF. In nucleotides, the CDR3 is TGTGCCAGCAGTCGTCTTAGAGGGATGATAGCACAAGAGACCCAGTACTTC. This chain uses TRBV27 with TRBJ2-5; tentatively, D is TRBD2 (5 bases). The V gene's germline CDR1 is MNHEY and CDR2 SMNVEV (reference sequence). V dropped 5 bases and J dropped 2 bases, with 21 bases sitting between them. The CDR3 has 17 amino acids.

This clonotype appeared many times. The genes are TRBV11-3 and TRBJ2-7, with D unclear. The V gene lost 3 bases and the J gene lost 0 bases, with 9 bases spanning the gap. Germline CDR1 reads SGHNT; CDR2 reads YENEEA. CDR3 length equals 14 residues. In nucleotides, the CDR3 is TGTGCCAGCAGCTTGACGTCTAACTCCTACGAGCAGTACTTC. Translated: CASSLTSNSYEQYF.

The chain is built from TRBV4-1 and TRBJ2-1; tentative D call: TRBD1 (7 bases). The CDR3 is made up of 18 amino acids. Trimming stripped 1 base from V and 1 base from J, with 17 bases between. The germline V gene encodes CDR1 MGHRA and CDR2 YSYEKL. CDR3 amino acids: CASSQGRRATGSYNEQFF. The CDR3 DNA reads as TGCGCCAGCAGCCAAGGCAGGAGGGCGACAGGGTCCTACAATGAGCAGTTCTTC.

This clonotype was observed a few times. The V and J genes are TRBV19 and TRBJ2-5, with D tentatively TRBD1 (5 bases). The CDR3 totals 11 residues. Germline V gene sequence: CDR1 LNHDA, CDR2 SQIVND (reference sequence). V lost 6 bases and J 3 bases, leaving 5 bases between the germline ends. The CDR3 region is CASRTEETQYF. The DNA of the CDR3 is TGTGCCAGTAGGACAGAAGAGACCCAGTACTTC.

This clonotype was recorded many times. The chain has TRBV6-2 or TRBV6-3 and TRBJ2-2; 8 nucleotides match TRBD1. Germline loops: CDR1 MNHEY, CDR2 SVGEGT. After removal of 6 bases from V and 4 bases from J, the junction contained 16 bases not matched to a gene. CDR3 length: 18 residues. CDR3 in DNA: TGTGCCAGCAGAGCGCAGGGGGCTACCTCCGACGGCACCGGGGAGCTGTTTTTT. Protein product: CASRAQGATSDGTGELFF.

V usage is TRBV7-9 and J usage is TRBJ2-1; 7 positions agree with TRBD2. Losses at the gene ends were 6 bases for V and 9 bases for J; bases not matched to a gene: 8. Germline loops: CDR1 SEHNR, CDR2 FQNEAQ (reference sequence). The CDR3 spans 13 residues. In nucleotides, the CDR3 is TGTGCCAGCAGTAAAACTTCTAGCGGTGAGCAGTTCTTC. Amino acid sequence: CASSKTSSGEQFF.

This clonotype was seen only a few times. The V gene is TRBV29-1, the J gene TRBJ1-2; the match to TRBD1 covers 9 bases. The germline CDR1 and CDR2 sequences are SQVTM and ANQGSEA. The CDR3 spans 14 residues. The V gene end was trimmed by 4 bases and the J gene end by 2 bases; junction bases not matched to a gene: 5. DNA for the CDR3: TGCAGCGTTGCAAAGGGGACAGGGAACTATGGCTACACCTTC. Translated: CSVAKGTGNYGYTF. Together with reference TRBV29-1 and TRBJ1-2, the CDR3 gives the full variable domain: SAVISQKPSRDICQRGTSLTIQCQVDSQVTMMFWYRQQPGQSLTLIATANQGSEATYESGFVIDKFPISRPNLTFSTLTVSNMSPEDSSIYLCSVAKGTGNYGYTFGSGTRLTVV.

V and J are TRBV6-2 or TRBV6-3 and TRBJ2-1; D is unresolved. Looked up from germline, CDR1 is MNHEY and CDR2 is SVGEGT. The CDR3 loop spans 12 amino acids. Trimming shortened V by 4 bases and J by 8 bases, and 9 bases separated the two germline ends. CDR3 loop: CASSLNSDEQFF. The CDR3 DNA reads TGTGCCAGCAGTTTAAACAGCGATGAGCAGTTCTTC.

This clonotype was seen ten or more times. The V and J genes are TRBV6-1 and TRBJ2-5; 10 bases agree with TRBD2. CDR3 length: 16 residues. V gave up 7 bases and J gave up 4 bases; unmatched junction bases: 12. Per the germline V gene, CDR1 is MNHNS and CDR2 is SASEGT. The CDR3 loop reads CASIQRSGRGLETQYF. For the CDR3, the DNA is TGTGCCAGCATTCAACGGAGCGGGAGGGGATTAGAGACCCAGTACTTC.

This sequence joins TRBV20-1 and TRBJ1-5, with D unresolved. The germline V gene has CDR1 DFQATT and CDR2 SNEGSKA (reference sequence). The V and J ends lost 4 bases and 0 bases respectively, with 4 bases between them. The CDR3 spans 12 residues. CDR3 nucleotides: TGCAGTGCTAAAAGTAGCAATCAGCCCCAGCATTTT. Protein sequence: CSAKSSNQPQHF.

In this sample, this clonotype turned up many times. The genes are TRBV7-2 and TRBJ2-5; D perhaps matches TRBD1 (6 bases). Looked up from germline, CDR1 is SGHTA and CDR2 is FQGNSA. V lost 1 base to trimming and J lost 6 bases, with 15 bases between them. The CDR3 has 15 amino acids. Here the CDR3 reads CASSLGQAGFQTQYF. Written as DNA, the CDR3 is TGTGCCAGCAGCTTAGGACAGGCGGGTTTTCAGACCCAGTACTTC.

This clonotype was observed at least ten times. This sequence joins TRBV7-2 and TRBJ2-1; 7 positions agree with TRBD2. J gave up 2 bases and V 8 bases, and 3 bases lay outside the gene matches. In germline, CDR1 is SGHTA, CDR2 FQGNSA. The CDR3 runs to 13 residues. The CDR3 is CASAGLAYNEQFF. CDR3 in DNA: TGTGCCAGCGCCGGACTAGCCTACAATGAGCAGTTCTTC.

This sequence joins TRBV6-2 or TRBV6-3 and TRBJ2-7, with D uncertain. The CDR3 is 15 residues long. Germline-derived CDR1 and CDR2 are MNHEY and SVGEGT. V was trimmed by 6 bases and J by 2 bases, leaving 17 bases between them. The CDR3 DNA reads TGTGCCAGCAGCCCGGACGGAATTGGTACCTACGAGCAGTACTTC. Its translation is CASSPDGIGTYEQYF.

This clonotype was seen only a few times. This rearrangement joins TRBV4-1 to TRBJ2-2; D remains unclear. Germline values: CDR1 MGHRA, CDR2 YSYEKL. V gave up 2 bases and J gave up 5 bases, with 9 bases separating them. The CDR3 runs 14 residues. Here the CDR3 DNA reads TGCGCCAGCAGCCAAAAGTCTTCAACCGGGGAGCTGTTTTTT. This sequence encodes CASSQKSSTGELFF.

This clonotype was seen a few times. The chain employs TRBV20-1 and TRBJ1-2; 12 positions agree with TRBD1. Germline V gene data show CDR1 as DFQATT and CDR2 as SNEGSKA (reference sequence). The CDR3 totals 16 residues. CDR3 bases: TGCATTTTCTCGGGGACAGGGGGCTCCTCTAACTATGGCTACACCTTC. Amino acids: CIFSGTGGSSNYGYTF.

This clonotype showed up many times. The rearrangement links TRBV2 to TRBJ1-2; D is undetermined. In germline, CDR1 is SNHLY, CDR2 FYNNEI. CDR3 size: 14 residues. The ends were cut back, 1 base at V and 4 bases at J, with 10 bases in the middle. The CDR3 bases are TGTGCCAGCAGTGAAGATGTCAGATTCTATGGCTACACCTTC. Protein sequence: CASSEDVRFYGYTF. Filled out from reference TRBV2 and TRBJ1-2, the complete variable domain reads EPEVTQTPSHQVTQMGQEVILRCVPISNHLYFYWYRQILGQKVEFLVSFYNNEISEKSEIFDDQFSVERPDGSNFTLKIRSTKLEDSAMYFCASSEDVRFYGYTFGSGTRLTVV.

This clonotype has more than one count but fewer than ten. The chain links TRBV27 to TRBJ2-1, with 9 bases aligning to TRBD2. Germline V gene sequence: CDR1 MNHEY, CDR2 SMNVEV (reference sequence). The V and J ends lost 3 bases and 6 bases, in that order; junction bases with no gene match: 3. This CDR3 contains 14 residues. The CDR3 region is CASSLGLALNEQFF. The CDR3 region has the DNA TGTGCCAGCAGTTTGGGACTAGCCCTCAATGAGCAGTTCTTC.

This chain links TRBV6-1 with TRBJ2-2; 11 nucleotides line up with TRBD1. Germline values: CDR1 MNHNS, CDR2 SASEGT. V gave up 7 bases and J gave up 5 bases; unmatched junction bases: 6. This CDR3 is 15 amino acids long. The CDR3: CASTRTGGGTGELFF. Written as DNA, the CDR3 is TGTGCCAGCACTCGGACAGGGGGCGGTACCGGGGAGCTGTTTTTT.

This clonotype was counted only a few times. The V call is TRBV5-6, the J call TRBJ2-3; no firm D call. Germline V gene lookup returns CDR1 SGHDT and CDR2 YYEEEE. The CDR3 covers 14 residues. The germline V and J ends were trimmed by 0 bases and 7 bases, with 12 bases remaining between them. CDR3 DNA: TGTGCCAGCAGCTTGGTGGCTAGTACATATACGCAGTATTTT. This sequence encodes CASSLVASTYTQYF.

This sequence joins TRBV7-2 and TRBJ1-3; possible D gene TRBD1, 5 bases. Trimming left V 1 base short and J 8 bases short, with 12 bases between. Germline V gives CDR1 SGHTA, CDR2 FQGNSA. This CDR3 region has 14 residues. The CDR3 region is CASSLGGWRDTIYF. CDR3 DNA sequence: TGTGCCAGCAGCTTAGGGGGGTGGCGGGACACCATATATTTT.